A single sample is the source of the 15 T cell receptor beta chains below, sequenced in a study of lymphopenia after photon versus proton radiotherapy (dated by TCRdb to between 2019 and 2020). Libraries were prepared through the immunoSEQ multiplex PCR assay. This immuneACCESS table, as held by TCRdb, lists in-frame sequences with V and J called but not all clones. Of the missing ones, under half trace to an unresolved V gene in checked studies; the others have no known cause. The sample profile shows tens of thousands of clones; about 87% of them were found once. The ten largest clones take up roughly 10% of the sample. The sequenced sample was peripheral blood, obtained from a patient treated with proton-based radiotherapy. These receptors all stem from an elderly man with esophageal cancer.

A few counts support this clone. V is TRBV7-9 and J is TRBJ1-2; the D is unclear. The CDR3 is made up of 12 amino acids. V dropped 5 bases and J dropped 5 bases, with 9 bases sitting between them. Germline assignment: CDR1 SEHNR and CDR2 FQNEAQ (reference sequence). Written as DNA, the CDR3 is TGTGCCAGCAGCAACCGGGAGTATGGCTACACCTTC. Amino acids: CASSNREYGYTF.

The rearrangement joins TRBV11-3 to TRBJ2-5, with 8 bases aligning to TRBD2. V trimming: 5 bases; J trimming: 2 bases; junction bases outside the gene matches: 7. The CDR3 has 15 residues. Germline V CDR1 and CDR2: SGHNT, YENEEA. The CDR3 is CASSRGGLNQETQYF. The CDR3 DNA reads TGTGCCAGCAGCCGCGGGGGGTTGAATCAAGAGACCCAGTACTTC. Full variable domain (outside the CDR3, taken from reference TRBV11-3 and TRBJ2-5): EAGVVQSPRYKIIEKKQPVAFWCNPISGHNTLYWYLQNLGQGPELLIRYENEEAVDDSQLPKDRFSAERLKGVDSTLKIQPAELGDSAVYLCASSRGGLNQETQYFGPGTRLLVL.

This clone came up once. J is TRBJ2-5 and V is TRBV7-2; D tentatively fits TRBD1 or TRBD2 (5 bases each). The CDR3 runs to 14 residues. From germline, CDR1 is SGHTA and CDR2 FQGNSA. The germline V and J ends were trimmed by 5 bases and 5 bases, with 15 bases remaining between them. The CDR3 DNA follows: TGTGCCAGCAGCCCCCGTTGGGGGACGGAGACCCAGTACTTC. This translates into CASSPRWGTETQYF.

This rearrangement joins TRBV4-3 to TRBJ1-2; D is possibly TRBD1 (5 bases). This CDR3 is 13 amino acids long. Per germline, CDR1 LGHNA and CDR2 YSLEER. V lost 1 base to trimming and J lost 7 bases, with 10 bases between them. CDR3 bases: TGCGCCAGCAGCCAAGTGGGGGACGGTGGCTACACCTTC. Translated, it gives CASSQVGDGGYTF.

The chain joins TRBV19 to TRBJ2-7; 15 bases line up with TRBD2. This CDR3 is 18 amino acids long. Germline CDR1 is LNHDA and CDR2 is SQIVND (reference sequence). The J segment lost 4 bases and the V segment lost 5 bases, leaving 12 bases of the junction unmatched. For the CDR3, the DNA is TGTGCCAGTAGTCCCCGGGGACTAGCGGGGGGTGCTAGTTACGAGCAGTACTTC. It translates to CASSPRGLAGGASYEQYF.

This clone was seen only once. The chain recombines TRBV7-9 with TRBJ2-7; 7 bases map to TRBD1. After removal of 3 bases from V and 0 bases from J, the junction contained 2 bases not matched to a gene. The CDR3 loop spans 14 amino acids. CDR1 SEHNR and CDR2 FQNEAQ come from the germline V gene (reference sequence). The CDR3 reads CASSLTGRSYEQYF. In DNA, the CDR3 is TGTGCCAGCAGCTTGACAGGGCGCTCCTACGAGCAGTACTTC.

V usage is TRBV30 and J usage is TRBJ2-1; D uncertain. This CDR3 has 12 residues. The germline V gene encodes CDR1 GTSNPN and CDR2 SVGIG (reference sequence). Trimming shortened V by 3 bases and J by 4 bases, and 7 bases separated the two germline ends. The CDR3 DNA sequence: TGTGCCTGGAGGGGCAGTTACAATGAGCAGTTCTTC. It yields the protein CAWRGSYNEQFF.

V gene TRBV2 combines with J gene TRBJ2-3; maybe TRBD2 (6 bases). V lost 7 bases to trimming and J lost 1 base, with 9 bases between them. Germline CDR1 is SNHLY and CDR2 is FYNNEI. The CDR3 is made up of 13 amino acids. For the CDR3, the DNA is TGTGCCAGCAAAACGGGGGGCACAGATACGCAGTATTTT. Its translation: CASKTGGTDTQYF.

This rearrangement joins TRBV7-9 to TRBJ2-1; weak D call: TRBD2 (6 bases). Trimming took 5 bases from V and 0 from J, leaving 11 bases between them. CDR1 is SEHNR, CDR2 FQNEAQ, per germline (reference sequence). The CDR3 length is 15 residues. In DNA form, the CDR3 reads TGTGCCAGCAGCCCGCGGGGAGCCTCCTACAATGAGCAGTTCTTC. Translation: CASSPRGASYNEQFF. Full variable domain (outside the CDR3, taken from reference TRBV7-9 and TRBJ2-1): DTGVSQNPRHKITKRGQNVTFRCDPISEHNRLYWYRQTLGQGPEFLTYFQNEAQLEKSRLLSDRFSAERPKGSFSTLEIQRTEQGDSAMYLCASSPRGASYNEQFFGPGTRLTVL.

This clone was observed once. V and J are TRBV12-5 and TRBJ2-5; D is ambiguous. The CDR3 is 11 residues long. The V end lost 5 bases, the J end lost 2 bases, and 3 bases lay between the germline ends. Germline-derived CDR1 and CDR2 are LGHNT and FRNRAP. CDR3 sequence (DNA): TGTGCTAGTGGTCTTCAAGAGACCCAGTACTTC. Amino acid sequence: CASGLQETQYF. Combining the CDR3 with reference TRBV12-5 and TRBJ2-5 gives the whole variable domain DARVTQTPRHKVTEMGQEVTMRCQPILGHNTVFWYRQTMMQGLELLAYFRNRAPLDDSGMPKDRFSAEMPDATLATLKIQPSEPRDSAVYFCASGLQETQYFGPGTRLLVL.

V is TRBV30 and J is TRBJ2-5; 8 nucleotides line up with TRBD1. CDR1 is GTSNPN, CDR2 SVGIG, per germline (reference sequence). The CDR3 extends over 16 amino acids. The V and J ends lost 7 bases and 1 base, in that order; junction bases with no gene match: 14. CDR3 protein: CASTPTGTGTQETQYF. CDR3 nucleotide sequence: TGTGCCTCAACGCCGACCGGGACAGGTACCCAAGAGACCCAGTACTTC. The full variable domain, its missing parts supplied by reference TRBV30 and TRBJ2-5, is SQTIHQWPATLVQPVGSPLSLECTVEGTSNPNLYWYRQAAGRGLQLLFYSVGIGQISSEVPQNLSASRPQDRQFILSSKKLLLSDSGFYLCASTPTGTGTQETQYFGPGTRLLVL.

The V and J genes are TRBV7-2 and TRBJ2-3; unclear D gene. V was cut by 6 bases and J by 7 bases, with 11 bases left in between. The CDR3 consists of 12 residues. The germline V gene has CDR1 SGHTA and CDR2 FQGNSA. In DNA form, the CDR3 reads TGTGCCAGCAGTTCCTCGTGGCATACGCAGTATTTT. It encodes CASSSSWHTQYF. Variable domain in full (rest from reference TRBV7-2 and TRBJ2-3): GAGVSQSPSNKVTEKGKDVELRCDPISGHTALYWYRQSLGQGLEFLIYFQGNSAPDKSGLPSDRFSAERTGGSVSTLTIQRTQQEDSAVYLCASSSSWHTQYFGPGTRLTVL.

The V and J genes are TRBV11-3 and TRBJ2-5; D is ambiguous. The V gene lost 5 bases and the J gene lost 1 base, with 8 bases spanning the gap. The CDR3 sequence is 13 residues long. CDR1 is SGHNT, CDR2 YENEEA, per germline. The CDR3 spells CASSRQPQETQYF. CDR3 bases: TGTGCCAGCAGCCGTCAGCCCCAAGAGACCCAGTACTTC.

The chain is built from TRBV30 and TRBJ2-5, with 14 bases identical to TRBD2. Losses at the gene ends were 5 bases for V and 5 bases for J; bases not matched to a gene: 7. Germline V lookup: CDR1 GTSNPN, CDR2 SVGIG (reference sequence). There are 15 residues in the CDR3. DNA of the CDR3: TGTGCCTGGGCCCGACTAGCGGGGGGGCGGGAGACCCAGTACTTC. Translated: CAWARLAGGRETQYF.

The gene calls are TRBV4-1 and TRBJ1-4; 7 bases align to TRBD1. The trim removed 4 bases at V and 4 bases at J, leaving 3 bases unmatched. The CDR3 extends over 14 amino acids. Germline V gene sequence: CDR1 MGHRA, CDR2 YSYEKL. In DNA, the CDR3 is TGCGCCAGCAGCCGACAGGGACTTAATGAAAAACTGTTTTTT. Amino acids: CASSRQGLNEKLFF.